This TCR beta chain derives from a study of Ad26.COV2.S vaccination and SARS-CoV-2 variants. Measured with immunoSEQ multiplex PCR; TCRdb has only the in-frame clones, and not every one. The table shows hundreds of thousands of clones, with 90% occurring only once. This CDR3 region has 16 residues. CDR1 is SGHRS and CDR2 is YFSETQ in the germline V gene. Trimming at V came to 4 bases and at J to 2 bases, leaving 8 bases not matched to a gene. Treatment noted: over 15 received Ad26.COV2.S at low or high dose, single or two shots; 5 received placebo; per-sample allocation not given. Specimen acquisition occurred on day 63 following the initial vaccine or placebo injection.

The sequenced sample was peripheral blood, obtained in a trial of Ad26.COV2.S vaccine versus placebo. This clonotype was sampled from a person between 18 and 65 years old who received the Ad26.COV2.S COVID-19 vaccine or a placebo. The V gene is TRBV5-1, the J gene TRBJ2-7; 11 bases agree with TRBD2. DNA for the CDR3: TGCGCCAGCAGCCCCCGGACGGGACTAGCGGCCTACGAGCAGTACTTC. Translated: CASSPRTGLAAYEQYF.